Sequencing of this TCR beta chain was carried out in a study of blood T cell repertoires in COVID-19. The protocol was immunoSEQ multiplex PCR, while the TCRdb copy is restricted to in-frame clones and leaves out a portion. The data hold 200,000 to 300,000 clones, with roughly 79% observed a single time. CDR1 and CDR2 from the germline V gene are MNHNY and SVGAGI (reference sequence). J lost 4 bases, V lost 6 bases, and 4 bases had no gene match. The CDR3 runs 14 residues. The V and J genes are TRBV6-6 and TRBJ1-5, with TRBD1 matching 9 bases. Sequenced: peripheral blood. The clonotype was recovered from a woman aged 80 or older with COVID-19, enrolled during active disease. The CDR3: CASRTGGENQPQHF. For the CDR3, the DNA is TGTGCCAGCAGGACAGGGGGTGAGAATCAGCCCCAGCATTTT.